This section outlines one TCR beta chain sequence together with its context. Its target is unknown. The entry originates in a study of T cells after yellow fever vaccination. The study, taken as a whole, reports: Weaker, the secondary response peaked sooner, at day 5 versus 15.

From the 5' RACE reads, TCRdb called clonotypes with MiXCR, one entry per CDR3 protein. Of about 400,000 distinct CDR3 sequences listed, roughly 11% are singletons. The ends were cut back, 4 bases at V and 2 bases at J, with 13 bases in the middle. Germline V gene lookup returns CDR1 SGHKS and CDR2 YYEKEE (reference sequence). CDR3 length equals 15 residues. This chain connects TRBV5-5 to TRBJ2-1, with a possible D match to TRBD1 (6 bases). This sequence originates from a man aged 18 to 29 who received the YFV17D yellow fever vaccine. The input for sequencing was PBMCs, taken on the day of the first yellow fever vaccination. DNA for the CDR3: TGTGCCAGCAGCCCGGACAGATCCACCTACAATGAGCAGTTCTTC. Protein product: CASSPDRSTYNEQFF. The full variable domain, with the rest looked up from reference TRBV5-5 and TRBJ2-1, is DAGVTQSPTHLIKTRGQQVTLRCSPISGHKSVSWYQQVLGQGPQFIFQYYEKEERGRGNFPDRFSARQFPNYSSELNVNALLLGDSALYLCASSPDRSTYNEQFFGPGTRLTVL.